The rows below give T cell receptor beta chains drawn from one sample of a study of Ad26.COV2.S vaccination and SARS-CoV-2 variants. The table came from immunoSEQ multiplex PCR; TCRdb's copy has only in-frame clones and leaves some out. The sample lists about 220,000 clones, 70% to 90% occurring once. Here the sequenced sample was peripheral blood, taken in a trial of Ad26.COV2.S vaccine versus placebo. The receptors stem from a person between 18 and 59 years old who received the Ad26.COV2.S COVID-19 vaccine or a placebo. Each CDR3 is given with its conserved first and last residue. D genes are given only for firm matches. Some rows mark clone size as missing; the rest say once, few, many or name a class of expanded clone.

cdr3_aa: CASRVRDGRVAGNTIYF
cdr3_nt: TGTGCCAGCAGAGTCCGGGACGGCAGGGTAGCTGGAAACACCATATATTTT
v_call: TRBV28
clone_size: once
j_call: TRBJ1-3
d_call: NA

cdr3_aa: CSVAEQEVSGANVLTF
cdr3_nt: TGCAGCGTTGCGGAACAGGAGGTCTCTGGGGCCAACGTCCTGACTTTC
v_call: TRBV29-1
clone_size: once
j_call: TRBJ2-6
d_call: NA

cdr3_aa: CASSKGNEKLFF
cdr3_nt: TGCGCCAGCTCTAAGGGTAATGAAAAACTGTTTTTT
v_call: TRBV10-1
clone_size: NA
j_call: TRBJ1-4
d_call: NA

cdr3_aa: CASSLVSTGADTQYF
cdr3_nt: TGTGCCAGCAGCTTAGTGTCTACAGGGGCAGATACGCAGTATTTT
v_call: TRBV7-2
clone_size: NA
j_call: TRBJ2-3
d_call: TRBD1

cdr3_aa: CAWSSGGEQPQHF
cdr3_nt: TGTGCCTGGAGTTCAGGGGGGGAGCAGCCCCAGCATTTT
v_call: TRBV30
clone_size: NA
j_call: TRBJ1-5
d_call: TRBD1

cdr3_aa: CASSEGGGGEQFF
cdr3_nt: TGTGCCAGCAGTGAAGGAGGAGGGGGTGAGCAGTTCTTC
v_call: TRBV6-1
clone_size: NA
j_call: TRBJ2-1
d_call: NA

cdr3_aa: CASTGGGGQPQHF
cdr3_nt: TGTGCCAGCACCGGTGGGGGGGGGCAGCCCCAGCATTTT
v_call: TRBV2
clone_size: few
j_call: TRBJ1-5
d_call: NA

cdr3_aa: CASSVGGRTYEQYF
cdr3_nt: TGTGCCAGCAGCGTAGGAGGCAGGACCTACGAGCAGTACTTC
v_call: TRBV9
clone_size: NA
j_call: TRBJ2-7
d_call: NA

cdr3_aa: CASSPTGEQYF
cdr3_nt: TGCGCCAGCAGCCCGACAGGAGAGCAGTACTTC
v_call: TRBV10-2
clone_size: once
j_call: TRBJ2-7
d_call: NA

cdr3_aa: CATSEVQGHEQFF
cdr3_nt: TGTGCCACCAGTGAGGTACAGGGCCATGAGCAGTTCTTC
v_call: TRBV24-1
clone_size: NA
j_call: TRBJ2-1
d_call: NA

cdr3_aa: CAWSVWGVNTEAFF
cdr3_nt: TGTGCCTGGAGTGTATGGGGTGTCAACACTGAAGCTTTCTTT
v_call: TRBV30
clone_size: few
j_call: TRBJ1-1
d_call: NA

cdr3_aa: CASEGNYEQYF
cdr3_nt: TGTGCCAGCGAGGGTAACTACGAGCAGTACTTC
v_call: TRBV28
clone_size: NA
j_call: TRBJ2-7
d_call: NA

cdr3_aa: CATSRDVGQGDGNQPQHF
cdr3_nt: TGTGCCACCAGCAGAGATGTCGGGCAGGGCGATGGGAATCAGCCCCAGCATTTT
v_call: TRBV15
clone_size: NA
j_call: TRBJ1-5
d_call: NA

cdr3_aa: CASSNADTQYF
cdr3_nt: TGTGCCAGCAGCAACGCGGATACGCAGTATTTT
v_call: TRBV6-2/TRBV6-3
clone_size: NA
j_call: TRBJ2-3
d_call: NA

cdr3_aa: CASSYLPGQLYEQYF
cdr3_nt: TGTGCCAGCAGTTACTTGCCGGGACAACTGTACGAGCAGTACTTC
v_call: TRBV6-2/TRBV6-3
clone_size: NA
j_call: TRBJ2-7
d_call: NA

cdr3_aa: CAWSIGKLNSPLHF
cdr3_nt: TGTGCCTGGTCAATCGGGAAGCTTAATTCACCCCTCCACTTT
v_call: TRBV30
clone_size: NA
j_call: TRBJ1-6
d_call: NA

cdr3_aa: CAWSRGLSNQPQHF
cdr3_nt: TGTGCCTGGAGCCGGGGTCTTAGCAATCAGCCCCAGCATTTT
v_call: TRBV30
clone_size: NA
j_call: TRBJ1-5
d_call: NA

cdr3_aa: CAWSDPRGLATDTQYF
cdr3_nt: TGTGCCTGGAGTGATCCCCGGGGACTAGCTACAGATACGCAGTATTTT
v_call: TRBV30
clone_size: NA
j_call: TRBJ2-3
d_call: TRBD2